Listed here is a single TCR beta chain. The sample carries other DNA sequences with the same CDR3. How the authors handled the data: Amplification with reference gene primers provided the estimates of nucleated cell counts. Clones were sequenced by immunoSEQ multiplex PCR, and TCRdb holds only the in-frame ones, with some missing. Clone size and the V and J calls come from that table; the DNA yielded D and trimming. The data show 110,000 to 150,000 clones, about 79% seen once. These data originate in a study of blood T cell repertoires in COVID-19. As for the study in general: Both acute and convalescent COVID-19 samples were obtained from the United States, Italy and Spain. The analysed material was cDNA or gDNA that came from T cells, B-cell-depleted T cells, or PBMCs.

V shed 5 bases, J shed 4 bases, and the junction held 6 bases outside the gene matches. The CDR3 runs 14 residues. Per germline, CDR1 SGHTA and CDR2 FQGNSA. This clonotype was obtained from a man between 60 and 70 years old with active or convalescent COVID-19. Material for sequencing was peripheral blood. The V and J genes are TRBV7-2 and TRBJ2-3; 7 nucleotides align to TRBD1. DNA of the CDR3: TGTGCCAGCAGCCCCCGACAGGGCCCAGATACGCAGTATTTT. Its translation is CASSPRQGPDTQYF.